Each of the 2 T cell receptor beta chains below was sequenced from the same sample in a study of response to subunit inactivated influenza vaccine. TCRdb ran MiXCR on the RT-PCR reads and lists one entry per CDR3 protein. The sample includes about 570,000 distinct CDR3 sequences, over 9% of them seen just once. This same sample was also taken into another study, of T cells expressing NK-cell markers. That work adds: The cDNA for TCR beta came from 5'RACE template switching with UMIs.

The sample was PBMCs from blood, taken on the day of vaccination. Receptors originate from a man over 45 who received an inactivated influenza vaccine.

In this sample, this clonotype turned up a few times. The chain uses TRBV7-8 and TRBJ2-7; TRBD2 is a possible D gene (5 bases). The germline CDR1 and CDR2 sequences are SGHVS and FQNEAQ. Trimming pared 3 bases from V and 6 bases from J, leaving 15 bases between. The CDR3 spans 14 residues. The CDR3 is CASSFRIAEGEQYF. CDR3 DNA: TGTGCCAGCAGCTTCCGGATCGCTGAGGGCGAGCAGTACTTC.

The chain couples TRBV15 to TRBJ2-3; 15 bases agree with TRBD2. The CDR3 spans 17 residues. Germline V lookup: CDR1 LNHNV, CDR2 YYDKDF (reference sequence). The trim removed 1 base at V and 8 bases at J, leaving 7 bases unmatched. The CDR3 here is CATSRVGLAGGLVTQYF. DNA for the CDR3: TGTGCCACCAGCAGAGTTGGACTAGCGGGGGGGCTGGTTACGCAGTATTTT.